This T cell receptor beta chain was observed in a study of OX40 agonist ivuxolimab in advanced cancers. Across the study: Age averaged approximately 60 years (range roughly 20 to 90), and around 87% were male. Notes on the study in general: With doses of 0.1 to 3.0 mg/kg, CD4+ and CD8+ blood T cells had undergone clonal expansion by week 6. Expanded clones belonging to CD8+ T cells outnumbered, on average, those of CD4+.

Worth noting for this clone: Its antigen is not known.

The table came from immunoSEQ multiplex PCR; TCRdb's copy has only in-frame clones and leaves some out. This sample carries roughly 67,000 clones, more than 75% of them seen once, and the ten largest clones take approximately 0.63%. V shed 5 bases and J 7 bases; nucleotides not matched to a gene: 17. The CDR3 has 17 amino acids. Looked up from germline, CDR1 is SGHRS and CDR2 is YFSETQ. This chain joins TRBV5-1 and TRBJ1-5, with TRBD1 matching 8 bases. The sequence came from an adult with an advanced solid tumor such as melanoma, head and neck, liver or kidney cancer. The sample here was CD4+ or CD8+ T cells sorted from blood, taken in a trial of the OX40 agonist ivuxolimab. CDR3 residues: CASRNYFRQGLRQPQHF. In DNA form, the CDR3 reads TGCGCCAGCAGGAATTACTTTCGACAGGGGTTGCGGCAGCCCCAGCATTTT.